The clone carrying this T cell receptor (beta chain) was picked up many times. These data originate in a study of blood T cells in healthy people across ages. Sample-barcoded 5' priming and a J-beta primer mix drove a second PCR of 7 to 11 cycles. Researchers report that each sample yielded at least 3 million CDR3-containing paired-end reads. TCRdb re-called the 5' RACE reads through MiXCR, storing one row per CDR3 protein. The sample includes about 1.6 million distinct CDR3 sequences, 30% to 35% of them seen just once. The CDR3 totals 12 residues. Trimming took 7 bases from V and 1 from J, leaving 10 bases between them. Germline V gives CDR1 SQVTM, CDR2 ANQGSEA. Researchers collected about 10 milliliters of peripheral blood from every single donor.

This TCR was sampled from a woman aged 25-40 years in good health. The sample was blood. The rearrangement links TRBV29-1 to TRBJ1-2; no clear D. The CDR3 nucleotides read TGCAGCGGTATGGGGAATAACTATGGCTACACCTTC. It yields the protein CSGMGNNYGYTF.